Presented here are 24 T cell receptor beta chains from one specimen sequenced in a study of blood T cell repertoires in COVID-19. Data came from immunoSEQ multiplex PCR; TCRdb stores just in-frame clones and leaves some out. Counted here are some 190,000 clones, more than 80% occurring once; the ten biggest clones make up about 7.8%. Source material: peripheral blood. The receptors here all came from an elderly woman with COVID-19, enrolled during active disease.

V gene TRBV28 combines with J gene TRBJ1-2, with 10 bases matching TRBD1. The J segment lost 5 bases and the V segment lost 4 bases, leaving 4 bases of the junction unmatched. The V gene's germline CDR1 is MDHEN and CDR2 SYDVKM. The length of the CDR3 is 14 residues. CDR3 DNA: TGTGCCAGCAGTTGGGGACAGGGGTCTTATGGCTACACCTTC. Protein: CASSWGQGSYGYTF.

The chain couples TRBV2 to TRBJ2-1, with TRBD1 as a possible D gene (6 bases). This CDR3 comprises 15 residues. V lost 8 bases and J 9 bases, leaving 23 bases between the germline ends. Germline V gene lookup returns CDR1 SNHLY and CDR2 FYNNEI. The CDR3 region has the DNA TGTGCCAGCTCCATTGAAGGCCCCTCACAGGGTGAGCAGTTCTTC. It specifies CASSIEGPSQGEQFF.

This clone was counted between two and nine times. The chain employs TRBV5-5 and TRBJ1-2, with TRBD1 identical over 7 bases. V dropped 0 bases and J dropped 4; count of bases not matched to a gene: 9. CDR1 SGHKS and CDR2 YYEKEE come from the germline V gene (reference sequence). The CDR3 spans 16 residues. The CDR3 DNA reads as TGTGCCAGCAGCTTGGACCTAGGGGGCCCATTCTATGGCTACACCTTC. It specifies CASSLDLGGPFYGYTF. The entire variable domain, with the rest obtained from reference TRBV5-5 and TRBJ1-2, is as follows: DAGVTQSPTHLIKTRGQQVTLRCSPISGHKSVSWYQQVLGQGPQFIFQYYEKEERGRGNFPDRFSARQFPNYSSELNVNALLLGDSALYLCASSLDLGGPFYGYTFGSGTRLTVV.

This sequence joins TRBV6-5 and TRBJ1-5; D uncertain. The length of the CDR3 is 14 residues. Deletions cut 8 bases from V and 2 bases from J, with 13 bases between. Germline lookup yields CDR1 MNHEY and CDR2 SVGAGI. Written as DNA, the CDR3 is TGTGCCAGCCTGCGGGGTCCGGGCAATCAGCCCCAGCATTTT. As protein: CASLRGPGNQPQHF.

On this clone itself: Other DNA sequences in the same sample also yield this CDR3. The chain combines TRBV18 with TRBJ2-2; 8 bases map to TRBD1. The CDR3 loop spans 14 amino acids. Germline-derived CDR1 and CDR2 are KGHSH and LQKENI. The trim removed 6 bases at V and 5 bases at J, leaving 5 bases unmatched. As DNA, the CDR3 is TGTGCCAGCTCGCCAGGGGGCGGAACCGGGGAGCTGTTTTTT. It translates to CASSPGGGTGELFF.

The V gene is TRBV7-9, the J gene TRBJ2-1; 7 bases line up with TRBD2. The V gene end was trimmed by 5 bases and the J gene end by 6 bases; junction bases not matched to a gene: 10. CDR1 and CDR2 from the germline V gene are SEHNR and FQNEAQ (reference sequence). There are 15 residues in the CDR3. The CDR3: CASSPEVGGGNEQFF. The CDR3 DNA is TGTGCCAGCAGCCCCGAGGTGGGCGGGGGCAATGAGCAGTTCTTC.

This clone appeared a few times. V gene TRBV18 combines with J gene TRBJ2-7; D ambiguous. This CDR3 spans 14 amino acids. V was pared by 5 bases and J by 4 bases, with 15 bases between. Germline V gene sequence: CDR1 KGHSH, CDR2 LQKENI. The CDR3 coding sequence is TGTGCCAGCTCAAGCGAAAGGTTGTATTACGAGCAGTACTTC. Its translation: CASSSERLYYEQYF. The variable domain in full, completed from reference TRBV18 and TRBJ2-7, reads NAGVMQNPRHLVRRRGQEARLRCSPMKGHSHVYWYRQLPEEGLKFMVYLQKENIIDESGMPKERFSAEFPKEGPSILRIQQVVRGDSAAYFCASSSERLYYEQYFGPGTRLTVT.

J is TRBJ2-5 and V is TRBV5-1; D gene uncertain. This CDR3 has 13 amino acids. Germline V gives CDR1 SGHRS, CDR2 YFSETQ. V dropped 2 bases and J dropped 5 bases, with 10 bases sitting between them. The CDR3 protein is CASSLAIRETQYF. CDR3 bases: TGCGCCAGCAGCTTAGCGATTCGGGAGACCCAGTACTTC. Complete variable domain (other parts from reference TRBV5-1 and TRBJ2-5): KAGVTQTPRYLIKTRGQQVTLSCSPISGHRSVSWYQQTPGQGLQFLFEYFSETQRNKGNFPGRFSGRQFSNSRSEMNVSTLELGDSALYLCASSLAIRETQYFGPGTRLLVL.

The rearrangement links TRBV5-1 to TRBJ2-3; no clear D gene. Trimming removed 0 bases at V and 4 bases at J, with 3 bases between. This CDR3 region has 12 residues. The germline CDR1 and CDR2 sequences are SGHRS and YFSETQ. CDR3 coding DNA: TGCGCCAGCAGCTTGGACTCAGATACGCAGTATTTT. Translation gives CASSLDSDTQYF. The whole variable domain, filled in from reference TRBV5-1 and TRBJ2-3, reads KAGVTQTPRYLIKTRGQQVTLSCSPISGHRSVSWYQQTPGQGLQFLFEYFSETQRNKGNFPGRFSGRQFSNSRSEMNVSTLELGDSALYLCASSLDSDTQYFGPGTRLTVL.

This clone has just a few counts. The J gene is TRBJ2-2, the V gene TRBV2; the match to TRBD2 covers 10 bases. The CDR3 has 15 amino acids. Germline lookup yields CDR1 SNHLY and CDR2 FYNNEI. The V and J ends lost 6 bases and 4 bases, in that order; junction bases with no gene match: 5. The CDR3 region is CASSWTSGSTGELFF. CDR3 coding DNA: TGTGCCAGCAGCTGGACTAGCGGCAGCACCGGGGAGCTGTTTTTT.

V gene TRBV7-2 combines with J gene TRBJ2-3; D is possibly TRBD1 (7 bases). Germline loops: CDR1 SGHTA, CDR2 FQGNSA. Trimming left V 4 bases short and J 8 bases short, with 10 bases between. The CDR3 runs to 12 residues. This CDR3 is CASSYQGGTQYF. The CDR3 region has the DNA TGTGCCAGCAGCTACCAGGGGGGTACGCAGTATTTT.

As regards this clone: Different DNA sequences within this sample yield the same CDR3. This chain uses TRBV9 with TRBJ1-2; 10 bases match TRBD1. V shed 5 bases and J 5 bases; nucleotides not matched to a gene: 6. This CDR3 region has 14 residues. The germline gives CDR1 SGDLS, CDR2 YYNGEE. As DNA, the CDR3 is TGTGCCAGCAGTCCAGGGACAGGGGTATATGGCTACACCTTC. Its translation is CASSPGTGVYGYTF.

This clone was detected only once. Here the CDR3 reads CASRELAKNIQYF. The CDR3 bases are TGCGCCAGCAGGGAGCTAGCCAAAAACATTCAGTACTTC. The chain combines TRBV10-1 with TRBJ2-4; D is uncertain. The V gene lost 6 bases and the J gene lost 0 bases, with 6 bases spanning the gap. The length of the CDR3 is 13 residues. Germline assignment: CDR1 WNHNN and CDR2 SYGVQD (reference sequence).

The chain carries TRBV28 and TRBJ1-5; D is uncertain. Trimming removed 9 bases from V and 6 bases from J, with 21 bases in between. CDR1 is MDHEN and CDR2 is SYDVKM in the germline V gene. The CDR3 is made up of 15 amino acids. The chain's CDR3 is CASTAGAIIGQPQHF. CDR3 nucleotide sequence: TGTGCCAGTACAGCAGGTGCTATAATTGGTCAGCCCCAGCATTTT.

The chain is built from TRBV7-8 and TRBJ2-1, with D unresolved. CDR1 is SGHVS, CDR2 FQNEAQ, per germline. This CDR3 is 14 amino acids long. Trimming removed 2 bases from V and 0 bases from J, with 5 bases in between. For the CDR3, the DNA is TGTGCCAGCAGCTTAAGGAGCTCCTACAATGAGCAGTTCTTC. The encoded protein is CASSLRSSYNEQFF. Together with reference TRBV7-8 and TRBJ2-1, the CDR3 gives the full variable domain: GAGVSQSPRYKVAKRGQDVALRCDPISGHVSLFWYQQALGQGPEFLTYFQNEAQLDKSGLPSDRFFAERPEGSVSTLKIQRTQQEDSAVYLCASSLRSSYNEQFFGPGTRLTVL.

In this sample, this clone turned up once. The chain links TRBV27 to TRBJ2-7, with 7 bases identical to TRBD1. Germline V gene data show CDR1 as MNHEY and CDR2 as SMNVEV (reference sequence). The CDR3 spans 15 residues. V lost 3 bases, J lost 4 bases, and 9 bases stayed unmatched. CDR3 sequence reads: CASSFQPGTVYEQYF. CDR3 sequence (DNA): TGTGCCAGCAGTTTCCAGCCCGGGACAGTTTACGAGCAGTACTTC.

The chain joins TRBV27 to TRBJ1-1; perhaps TRBD1 as D (5 bases). CDR3 length: 15 residues. The ends were cut back, 6 bases at V and 1 base at J, with 15 bases in the middle. CDR1 and CDR2 from the germline V gene are MNHEY and SMNVEV (reference sequence). The CDR3 coding sequence is TGTGCCAGCAGCTCCTCAGGGATCGGGAACACTGAAGCTTTCTTT. This gives the protein CASSSSGIGNTEAFF.

The chain combines TRBV24-1 with TRBJ2-1; TRBD1 matches at 8 bases. The CDR3 is 15 residues long. Germline CDR1 is KGHDR and CDR2 is SFDVKD. The trim removed 9 bases at V and 2 bases at J, leaving 8 bases unmatched. CDR3 loop: CATGSGGGTYNEQFF. The CDR3 DNA follows: TGTGCCACCGGATCAGGGGGCGGGACCTACAATGAGCAGTTCTTC.

The chain carries TRBV6-6 and TRBJ2-5; no reliable D call. The CDR3 is 13 residues long. V shed 2 bases and J shed 5 bases, with 9 bases lying between them. Germline loops: CDR1 MNHNY, CDR2 SVGAGI (reference sequence). The CDR3 DNA follows: TGTGCCAGCAGTTACCCCCCTCCGGAGACCCAGTACTTC. It translates to CASSYPPPETQYF.

V and J are TRBV3-1 (or the pseudogene TRBV3-2) and TRBJ2-1; TRBD2 matches 12 bases. Germline assignment: CDR1 LGHDT and CDR2 YNNKEL (reference sequence). This CDR3 contains 15 residues. V was pared by 4 bases and J by 10 bases, with 8 bases of the junction left unmatched. The CDR3 DNA reads TGTGCCAGCAGCCTAGCCACCGGGACTAGCGGGGAGCAGTTCTTC. Its translation is CASSLATGTSGEQFF.

This chain uses TRBV3-1 (or the pseudogene TRBV3-2) with TRBJ1-1; D might be TRBD1 (5 bases). The germline V gene has CDR1 LGHDT and CDR2 YNNKEL (reference sequence). This CDR3 has 14 amino acids. V was pared by 1 base and J by 4 bases, with 10 bases between. DNA of the CDR3: TGTGCCAGCAGCCAAGCAGGCGGGGCCACTGAAGCTTTCTTT. Protein sequence: CASSQAGGATEAFF.

The rearrangement uses TRBV20-1 and TRBJ1-2; no clear D. Germline V lookup: CDR1 DFQATT, CDR2 SNEGSKA (reference sequence). V lost 5 bases and J lost 9, with 13 bases in between. The CDR3 totals 11 residues. The CDR3 region has the DNA TGCAGTGCTTCCTCCGGGAGGAGCTACACCTTC. It translates to CSASSGRSYTF.

The genes are TRBV5-4 and TRBJ1-3, with D maybe TRBD1 (6 bases). The CDR3 has 13 residues. The germline V and J ends were trimmed by 4 bases and 4 bases, with 9 bases remaining between them. Germline V lookup: CDR1 SGHNT, CDR2 YYREEE (reference sequence). Written as DNA, the CDR3 is TGTGCCAGCAGCCCTGGGGGCGGAAACACCATATATTTT. It specifies CASSPGGGNTIYF.

This clone is a singleton in its sample. The chain has TRBV18 and TRBJ1-2; D call uncertain. Trimming took 3 bases from V and 4 from J, leaving 12 bases between them. The CDR3 spans 14 residues. Looked up from germline, CDR1 is KGHSH and CDR2 is LQKENI. The chain's CDR3 is CASSPGVQTYGYTF. The CDR3 nucleotides are TGTGCCAGCTCACCCGGTGTCCAAACCTATGGCTACACCTTC. The full variable domain, with the rest looked up from reference TRBV18 and TRBJ1-2, is NAGVMQNPRHLVRRRGQEARLRCSPMKGHSHVYWYRQLPEEGLKFMVYLQKENIIDESGMPKERFSAEFPKEGPSILRIQQVVRGDSAAYFCASSPGVQTYGYTFGSGTRLTVV.